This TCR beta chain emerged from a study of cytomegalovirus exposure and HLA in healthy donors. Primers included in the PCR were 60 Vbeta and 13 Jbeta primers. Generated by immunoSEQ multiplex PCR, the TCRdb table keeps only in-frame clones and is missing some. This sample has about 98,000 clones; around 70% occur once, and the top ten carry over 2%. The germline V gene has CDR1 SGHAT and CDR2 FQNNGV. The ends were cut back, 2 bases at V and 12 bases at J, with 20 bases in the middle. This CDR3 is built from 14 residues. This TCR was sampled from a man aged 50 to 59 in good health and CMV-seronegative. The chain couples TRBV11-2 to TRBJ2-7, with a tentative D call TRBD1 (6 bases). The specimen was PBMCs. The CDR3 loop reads CASSLPKHRDSVYF. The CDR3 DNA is TGTGCCAGCAGCTTACCTAAACACAGGGATTCGGTGTACTTC.